This T cell receptor beta chain was identified in a study of blood T cell repertoires in COVID-19. Across the whole study: From the United States, Italy and Spain came samples of acute and convalescent COVID-19. The analysed material was cDNA or gDNA that came from T cells, B-cell-depleted T cells, or PBMCs.

Clones were read by immunoSEQ multiplex PCR, and TCRdb kept only the in-frame ones, dropping some. The data contain about 200,000 clones, around 84% of them singletons. Germline CDR1 KGHSH, CDR2 LQKENI. V was clipped by 5 bases and J by 7 bases; unmatched bases: 10. The CDR3 length is 16 residues. What was sequenced was peripheral blood. The chain has TRBV18 and TRBJ2-1; 11 bases agree with TRBD2. The origin of this receptor is a human donor in a cohort sampled during active COVID-19. The CDR3 loop reads CASSEMTSGIRNEQFF. In DNA, the CDR3 is TGTGCCAGCTCAGAAATGACTAGCGGGATCAGAAATGAGCAGTTCTTC.